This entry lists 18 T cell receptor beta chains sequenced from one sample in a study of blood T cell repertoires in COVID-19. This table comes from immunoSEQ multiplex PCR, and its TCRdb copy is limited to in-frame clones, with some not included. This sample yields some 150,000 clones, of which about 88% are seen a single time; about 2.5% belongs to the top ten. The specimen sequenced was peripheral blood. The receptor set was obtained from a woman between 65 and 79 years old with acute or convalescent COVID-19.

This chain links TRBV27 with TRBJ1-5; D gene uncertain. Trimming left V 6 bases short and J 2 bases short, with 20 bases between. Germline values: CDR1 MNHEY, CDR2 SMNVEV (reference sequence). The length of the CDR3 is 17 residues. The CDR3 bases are TGTGCCAGCAGCCCTTCGGTACCTAGTAATCGCAATCAGCCCCAGCATTTT. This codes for CASSPSVPSNRNQPQHF.

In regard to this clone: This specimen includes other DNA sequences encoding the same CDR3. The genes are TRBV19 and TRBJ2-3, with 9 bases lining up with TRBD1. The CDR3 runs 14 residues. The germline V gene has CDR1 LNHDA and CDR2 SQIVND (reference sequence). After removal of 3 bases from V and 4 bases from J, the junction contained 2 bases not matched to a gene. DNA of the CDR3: TGTGCCAGTAGTATGAGACAGGGGGCAGATACGCAGTATTTT. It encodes CASSMRQGADTQYF.

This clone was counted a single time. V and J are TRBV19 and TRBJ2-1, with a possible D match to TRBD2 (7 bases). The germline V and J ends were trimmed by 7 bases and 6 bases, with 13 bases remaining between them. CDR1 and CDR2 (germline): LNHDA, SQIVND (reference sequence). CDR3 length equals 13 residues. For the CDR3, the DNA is TGTGCCAGTATCCAGGGAGGGGGCAATGAGCAGTTCTTC. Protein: CASIQGGGNEQFF.

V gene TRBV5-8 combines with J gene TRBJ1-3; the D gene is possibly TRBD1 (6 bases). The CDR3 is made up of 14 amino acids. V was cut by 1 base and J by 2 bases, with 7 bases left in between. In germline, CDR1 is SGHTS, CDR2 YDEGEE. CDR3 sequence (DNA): TGTGCCAGCAGCTTGTGGACAGCTGGAAACACCATATATTTT. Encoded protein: CASSLWTAGNTIYF.

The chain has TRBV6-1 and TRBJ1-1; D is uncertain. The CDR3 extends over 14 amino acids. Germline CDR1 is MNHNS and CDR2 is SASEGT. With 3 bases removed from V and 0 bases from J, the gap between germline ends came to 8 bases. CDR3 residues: CASSERQMNTEAFF. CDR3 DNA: TGTGCCAGCAGTGAGCGGCAGATGAACACTGAAGCTTTCTTT.

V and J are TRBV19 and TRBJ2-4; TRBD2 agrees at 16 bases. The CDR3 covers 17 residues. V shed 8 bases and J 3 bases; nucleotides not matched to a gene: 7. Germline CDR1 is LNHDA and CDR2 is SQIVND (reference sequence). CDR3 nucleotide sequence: TGTGCCAGTGCGGGACTAGCGGGGGGGCCAAACAAAAACATTCAGTACTTC. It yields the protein CASAGLAGGPNKNIQYF.

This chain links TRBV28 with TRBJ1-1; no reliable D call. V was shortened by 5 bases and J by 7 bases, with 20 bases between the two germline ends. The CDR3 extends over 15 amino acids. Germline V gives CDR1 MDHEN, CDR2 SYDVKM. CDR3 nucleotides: TGTGCCAGCAGTCCCGCTAGGTTCTCGCTGGGTGAAGCTTTCTTT. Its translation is CASSPARFSLGEAFF.

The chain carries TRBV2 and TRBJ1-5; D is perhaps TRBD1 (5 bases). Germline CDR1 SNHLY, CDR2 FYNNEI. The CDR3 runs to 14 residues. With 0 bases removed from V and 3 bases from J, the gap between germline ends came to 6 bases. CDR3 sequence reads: CASSEARANQPQHF. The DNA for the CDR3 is TGTGCCAGCAGTGAAGCCAGGGCCAATCAGCCCCAGCATTTT.

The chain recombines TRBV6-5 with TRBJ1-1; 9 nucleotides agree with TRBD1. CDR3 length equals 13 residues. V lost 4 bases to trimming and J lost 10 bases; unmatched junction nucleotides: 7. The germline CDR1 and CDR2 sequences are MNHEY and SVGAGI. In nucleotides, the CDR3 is TGTGCCAGCAGTTCTACAGGGGGCCGGGGAGCTTTCTTT. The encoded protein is CASSSTGGRGAFF.

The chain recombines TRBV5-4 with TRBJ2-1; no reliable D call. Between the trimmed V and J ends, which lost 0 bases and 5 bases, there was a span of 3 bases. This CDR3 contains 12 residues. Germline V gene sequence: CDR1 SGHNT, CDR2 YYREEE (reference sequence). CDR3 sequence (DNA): TGTGCCAGCAGCTTGGTAAACAATGAGCAGTTCTTC. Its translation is CASSLVNNEQFF.

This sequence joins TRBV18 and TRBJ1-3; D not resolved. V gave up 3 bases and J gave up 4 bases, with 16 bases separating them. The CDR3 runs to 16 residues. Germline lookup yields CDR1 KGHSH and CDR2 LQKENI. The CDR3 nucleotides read TGTGCCAGCTCACCTAAAAGTCAACATATGGGAAACACCATATATTTT. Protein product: CASSPKSQHMGNTIYF.

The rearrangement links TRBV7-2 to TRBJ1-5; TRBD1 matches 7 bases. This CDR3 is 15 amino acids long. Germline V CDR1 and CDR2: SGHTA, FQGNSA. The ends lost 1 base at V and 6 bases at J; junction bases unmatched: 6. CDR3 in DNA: TGTGCCAGCAGCTTAGAGTTGGCAGGGGGTCAGCCCCAGCATTTT. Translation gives CASSLELAGGQPQHF.

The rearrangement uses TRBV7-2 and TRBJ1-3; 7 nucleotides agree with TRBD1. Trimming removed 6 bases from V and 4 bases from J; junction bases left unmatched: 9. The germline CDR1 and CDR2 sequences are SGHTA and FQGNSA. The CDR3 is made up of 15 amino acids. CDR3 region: CASRRQGVLGNTIYF. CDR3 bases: TGTGCCAGCAGACGACAGGGTGTTTTAGGAAACACCATATATTTT. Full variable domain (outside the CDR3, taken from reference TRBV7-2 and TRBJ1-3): GAGVSQSPSNKVTEKGKDVELRCDPISGHTALYWYRQSLGQGLEFLIYFQGNSAPDKSGLPSDRFSAERTGGSVSTLTIQRTQQEDSAVYLCASRRQGVLGNTIYFGEGSWLTVV.

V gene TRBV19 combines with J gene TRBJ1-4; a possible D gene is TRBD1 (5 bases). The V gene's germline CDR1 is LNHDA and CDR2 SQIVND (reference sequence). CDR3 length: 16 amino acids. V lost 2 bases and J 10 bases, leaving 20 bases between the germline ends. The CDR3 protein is CASSIQTSPLGGKLFF. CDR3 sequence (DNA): TGTGCCAGTAGTATACAAACCTCCCCTCTGGGGGGAAAACTGTTTTTT.

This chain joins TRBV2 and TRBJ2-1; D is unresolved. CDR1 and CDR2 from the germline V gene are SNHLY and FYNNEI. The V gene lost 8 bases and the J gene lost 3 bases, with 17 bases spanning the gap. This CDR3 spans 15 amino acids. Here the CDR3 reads CASLPVGSSYNEQFF. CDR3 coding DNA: TGTGCCAGCTTACCCGTGGGCAGTAGCTACAATGAGCAGTTCTTC.

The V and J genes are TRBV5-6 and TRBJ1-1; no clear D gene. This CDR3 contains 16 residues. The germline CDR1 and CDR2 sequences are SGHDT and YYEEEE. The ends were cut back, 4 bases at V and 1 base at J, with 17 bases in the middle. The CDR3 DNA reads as TGTGCCAGCAGCGTCGAGGGCAGTTTAAGGAACACTGAAGCTTTCTTT. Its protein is CASSVEGSLRNTEAFF.

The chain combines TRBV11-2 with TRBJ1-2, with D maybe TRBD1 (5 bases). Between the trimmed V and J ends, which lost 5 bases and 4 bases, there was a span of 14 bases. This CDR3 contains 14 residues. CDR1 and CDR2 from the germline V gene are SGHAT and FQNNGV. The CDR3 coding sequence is TGTGCCAGCAGCCAATTCACTGACAGCTATGGCTACACCTTC. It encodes CASSQFTDSYGYTF. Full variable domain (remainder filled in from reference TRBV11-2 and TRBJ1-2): EAGVAQSPRYKIIEKRQSVAFWCNPISGHATLYWYQQILGQGPKLLIQFQNNGVVDDSQLPKDRFSAERLKGVDSTLKIQPAKLEDSAVYLCASSQFTDSYGYTFGSGTRLTVV.

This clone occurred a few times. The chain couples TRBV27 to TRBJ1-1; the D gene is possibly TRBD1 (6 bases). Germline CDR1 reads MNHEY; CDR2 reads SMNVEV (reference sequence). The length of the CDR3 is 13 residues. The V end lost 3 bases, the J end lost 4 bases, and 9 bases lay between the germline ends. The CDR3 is CASSFSQGTEAFF. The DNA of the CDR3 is TGTGCCAGCAGTTTCTCACAGGGCACTGAAGCTTTCTTT.